The T cell receptor (beta chain) under discussion was sequenced for a study of OX40 agonist ivuxolimab in advanced cancers. Sequencing used immunoSEQ multiplex PCR; TCRdb keeps in-frame clones, though not all of them. Seen here are 65,000 to 75,000 clones, approximately 87% observed once, and the top ten hold around 0.95%. CDR3 length equals 14 residues. Looked up from germline, CDR1 is SGHAT and CDR2 is FQNNGV. The V and J ends lost 4 bases and 5 bases, in that order; junction bases with no gene match: 8. The sequences come from CD4+ or CD8+ T cells sorted from blood, collected in a trial of the OX40 agonist ivuxolimab. The genes are TRBV11-2 and TRBJ2-7; TRBD2 matches at 7 bases. The clonotype comes from an adult with an advanced solid tumor such as melanoma, head and neck, liver or kidney cancer. The CDR3 protein is CASSSGLVSNEQYF. In DNA, the CDR3 is TGTGCCAGCAGCTCAGGACTAGTATCTAACGAGCAGTACTTC.